This entry describes one TCR beta chain. As handled by the study authors: Amplification from reference gene primers served as the basis for estimated nucleated cell counts. Method: immunoSEQ multiplex PCR; TCRdb's copy keeps in-frame clones and lacks some. V and J calls and clone size come straight from that table; D and trimming were deduced from the DNA. The sample includes fewer than 60,000 clones, more than 70% seen only once; the top ten take around 20%. The CDR3 sequence is 17 residues long. Losses at the gene ends were 8 bases for V and 2 bases for J; bases not matched to a gene: 11. Germline CDR1 and CDR2: LNHDA and SQIVND (reference sequence). The record originates from a study of blood T cell repertoires in COVID-19. Background on the study: Some COVID-19 samples were acute and others convalescent; all came from the United States, Italy and Spain. T cells, B-cell-depleted T cells, or PBMCs provided the cDNA or gDNA that served as material.

Sequenced input: peripheral blood. The clonotype comes from a human donor in a cohort sampled during active COVID-19. The chain uses TRBV19 and TRBJ2-6, with TRBD1 matching 8 bases. The CDR3 DNA is TGTGCCAGTGGCCGGGGACAGGAGGGCACTGGGGCCAACGTCCTGACTTTC. Translation gives CASGRGQEGTGANVLTF.